The 12 T cell receptor beta chains below all came from one sample that was sequenced in a study. Via MiXCR, TCRdb re-called the 5' RACE reads, giving one row per CDR3 protein. This table has 20,000 to 25,000 distinct CDR3 sequences, more than 30% appearing once. Input material: tumor-infiltrating naive CD4+ T cells sorted from the breast tumor. Indicated subset: naive CD4+ T cells, CD4+CD45RA+CD25-. Receptors were obtained from a female donor with breast cancer.

The chain employs TRBV5-1 and TRBJ2-7; D remains unclear. The CDR3 consists of 14 residues. CDR1 is SGHRS and CDR2 is YFSETQ in the germline V gene. V was clipped by 1 base and J by 4 bases, with 12 bases between them. The CDR3 coding sequence is TGCGCCAGCAGCTTGAATCCAGATGGATACGAGCAGTACTTC. It yields the protein CASSLNPDGYEQYF.

This clonotype came up a few times. This chain uses TRBV5-1 with TRBJ2-1; D is ambiguous. Germline V gene sequence: CDR1 SGHRS, CDR2 YFSETQ. CDR3 length: 14 amino acids. V was trimmed by 0 bases and J by 6 bases, leaving 10 bases between them. The CDR3 nucleotides are TGCGCCAGCAGCTTGGGGCGGATCGCCAATGAGCAGTTCTTC. This encodes CASSLGRIANEQFF.

This clonotype was found a few times. V gene TRBV6-6 combines with J gene TRBJ2-2; D may be TRBD1 (6 bases). V dropped 7 bases and J dropped 7 bases, with 19 bases sitting between them. This CDR3 is 15 amino acids long. CDR1 MNHNY and CDR2 SVGAGI come from the germline V gene (reference sequence). The CDR3 DNA reads as TGTGCCAGCACGCGGATTCAGGGGAAGAACGGGGAGCTGTTTTTT. Translation gives CASTRIQGKNGELFF.

This chain uses TRBV5-1 with TRBJ1-2; 7 bases match TRBD1. Trimming removed 3 bases from V and 7 bases from J; junction bases left unmatched: 6. CDR3 length equals 13 residues. Per germline, CDR1 SGHRS and CDR2 YFSETQ. Here the CDR3 reads CASSYGQELGYTF. The CDR3 nucleotides read TGCGCCAGCAGCTATGGACAGGAACTTGGCTACACCTTC.

The chain recombines TRBV6-1 with TRBJ1-5; D unresolved. This CDR3 region has 15 residues. The ends were cut back, 0 bases at V and 3 bases at J, with 9 bases in the middle. Germline loops: CDR1 MNHNS, CDR2 SASEGT. The CDR3 region is CASSEAVGANQPQHF. CDR3 sequence (DNA): TGTGCCAGCAGTGAAGCAGTAGGAGCCAATCAGCCCCAGCATTTT.

The chain joins TRBV7-9 to TRBJ1-6; D remains unclear. Germline-derived CDR1 and CDR2 are SEHNR and FQNEAQ (reference sequence). Trimming took off 1 base at V and 6 bases at J, with 10 bases between the two ends. This CDR3 comprises 15 residues. The CDR3 reads CASSLGEPCNSPLHF. In DNA form, the CDR3 reads TGTGCCAGCAGCTTAGGTGAGCCCTGTAATTCACCCCTCCACTTT.

The sample holds many counts of this clonotype. The chain couples TRBV4-1 to TRBJ1-1; possibly TRBD1 for D (6 bases). The CDR3 loop spans 17 amino acids. The germline CDR1 and CDR2 sequences are MGHRA and YSYEKL. V was cut by 1 base and J by 1 base, with 16 bases left in between. The CDR3 spells CASSQVWAGAANTEAFF. The CDR3 DNA reads as TGCGCCAGCAGCCAAGTCTGGGCAGGGGCCGCGAACACTGAAGCTTTCTTT.

Only a few counts were recorded for this clonotype. V usage is TRBV20-1 and J usage is TRBJ1-2, with D hard to call. Germline V gene sequence: CDR1 DFQATT, CDR2 SNEGSKA (reference sequence). CDR3 length: 14 amino acids. V was clipped by 0 bases and J by 5 bases, with 13 bases between them. CDR3 nucleotides: TGCAGTGCTAGAGATTCCCTGAGGGTATATGGCTACACCTTC. This codes for CSARDSLRVYGYTF.

This clonotype was seen many times. The chain couples TRBV10-3 to TRBJ2-5; D might be TRBD2 (6 bases). The V gene's germline CDR1 is ENHRY and CDR2 SYGVKD. V was shortened by 2 bases and J by 7 bases, with 14 bases between the two germline ends. The CDR3 loop spans 14 amino acids. CDR3 in DNA: TGTGCCATCAGTGAGGGGACTTTGCTCGTGACCCAGTACTTC. It is translated as CAISEGTLLVTQYF.

This clonotype was found many times. The CDR3 loop is CATSDVKRPYEQYF. CDR3 bases: TGTGCCACCAGTGACGTGAAGCGGCCCTACGAGCAGTACTTC. V usage is TRBV24-1 and J usage is TRBJ2-7; weak D call: TRBD2 (5 bases). CDR1 and CDR2 from the germline V gene are KGHDR and SFDVKD. Trimming removed 4 bases at V and 2 bases at J, with 11 bases between. This CDR3 is 14 amino acids long.

This clonotype is classed as medium-sized. The genes are TRBV7-9 and TRBJ2-1; D is unclear. The V end lost 5 bases, the J end lost 4 bases, and 12 bases lay between the germline ends. CDR1 is SEHNR and CDR2 is FQNEAQ in the germline V gene (reference sequence). CDR3 size: 14 residues. CDR3 in DNA: TGTGCCAGCAGCGAAAGCCCACAGTACAATGAGCAGTTCTTC. Translating it yields CASSESPQYNEQFF.

This clonotype was detected only a few times. Here the CDR3 reads CATSDFYGQGVNEQFF. In DNA, the CDR3 is TGTGCCACCAGTGATTTCTATGGACAGGGAGTCAATGAGCAGTTCTTC. The chain recombines TRBV24-1 with TRBJ2-1, with 8 bases identical to TRBD1. J gave up 6 bases and V 1 base, and 7 bases lay outside the gene matches. Germline V gene sequence: CDR1 KGHDR, CDR2 SFDVKD. This CDR3 region has 16 residues.